This entry concerns a single TCR beta chain. Per the authors' pipeline: Amplified reference gene primers provided the basis for estimating nucleated cell counts. Data came from immunoSEQ multiplex PCR; TCRdb stores just in-frame clones and leaves some out. That table supplies the V and J calls and clone size; D and trimming were determined from the DNA. The sample lists around 97,000 clones, approximately 89% seen once, with approximately 20% in the top ten. Germline loops: CDR1 SGDLS, CDR2 YYNGEE. V lost 3 bases, J lost 10 bases, and 20 bases lay in between. This CDR3 is 16 amino acids long. The data stem from a study of blood T cell repertoires in COVID-19. As for the study in general: Material from acute and convalescent COVID-19 was sourced from the United States, Italy and Spain. PBMCs, B-cell-depleted T cells, or T cells provided the cDNA or gDNA that made up the material.

This receptor was identified in a human donor in a cohort sampled during active COVID-19. J is TRBJ1-6 and V is TRBV9, with TRBD1 as a possible D gene (6 bases). Specimen: peripheral blood. CDR3 protein: CASSAGETRRGSPLHF. The CDR3 DNA follows: TGTGCCAGCAGCGCAGGGGAGACACGACGAGGGTCACCCCTCCACTTT.